Shown below are 8 T cell receptor beta chains from a single sample sequenced in a study of T cell repertoires in cytomegalovirus infection. These TCRs' antigens remain unknown. MiXCR was run by TCRdb on the reads, yielding one entry per CDR3 protein. The sample consists of 650,000 to 850,000 distinct CDR3 sequences, 25% to 35% of them appearing once. The sample consisted of cultured CD8+ T cells from PBMCs, taken from culture after CMV antigen stimulation. Receptors originate from a human donor in good health (CMV status not recorded). Some clones in this sample may be carry-over from other donors' samples.

This clonotype was found a few times. The chain links TRBV6-1 to TRBJ2-7, with 8 positions matching TRBD1. Trimming at V came to 6 bases and at J to 4 bases, leaving 8 bases not matched to a gene. The germline V gene has CDR1 MNHNS and CDR2 SASEGT. The CDR3 runs 14 residues. The CDR3 sequence is CASRSDRGGYEQYV. DNA for the CDR3: TGTGCCAGCAGGTCCGACAGGGGTGGATACGAGCAGTACGTC.

This chain connects TRBV4-3 to TRBJ1-2; 9 bases match TRBD1. J lost 6 bases, V lost 4 bases, and 9 bases had no gene match. This CDR3 has 15 residues. Per the germline V gene, CDR1 is LGHNA and CDR2 is YSLEER. The CDR3 reads CASSPYRDREDGYTF. The CDR3 DNA reads as TGCGCCAGCAGCCCCTACCGGGACAGGGAAGATGGCTACACCTTC.

The table lists this clonotype with a few counts. V gene TRBV9 combines with J gene TRBJ1-3; D perhaps matches TRBD1 (5 bases). The V end was cut by 0 bases, the J end by 2 bases, with 12 bases between. The CDR3 consists of 16 residues. The germline V gene has CDR1 SGDLS and CDR2 YYNGEE. CDR3 region: CASSVEPGLAGNTIYF. The DNA of the CDR3 is TGTGCCAGCAGCGTAGAACCGGGACTAGCTGGAAACACCATATATTTT.

This clonotype showed up just a few times. This chain uses TRBV12-3 or TRBV12-4 with TRBJ2-7; the match to TRBD2 covers 11 bases. V shed 5 bases and J 5 bases; nucleotides not matched to a gene: 5. CDR3 size: 14 residues. Here the CDR3 DNA reads TGTGCCAGCAGTCTGGGACTAGCGGCCCACGAGCAGTACTTC. Amino acids: CASSLGLAAHEQYF.

This clonotype was counted between two and nine times. The chain joins TRBV9 to TRBJ2-3, with 8 bases fitting TRBD2. CDR1 and CDR2 (germline): SGDLS, YYNGEE. Trimming at V came to 0 bases and at J to 2 bases, leaving 8 bases not matched to a gene. The CDR3 consists of 17 residues. Written as DNA, the CDR3 is TGTGCCAGCAGCGTAGATCGGGTTAGCGGGGCCACAGATACGCAGTATTTT. The encoded protein is CASSVDRVSGATDTQYF.

This clonotype was found many times. CDR3 nucleotide sequence: TGTGCCAGCAGCTTACGGAAAGGCGCCCGGGAAGCTTTCTTT. Protein sequence: CASSLRKGAREAFF. The gene calls are TRBV7-6 and TRBJ1-1; D not resolved. This CDR3 spans 14 amino acids. V lost 2 bases, J lost 8 bases, and 15 bases lay in between. CDR1 SGHVS and CDR2 FNYEAQ come from the germline V gene.

This clonotype was found a few times. The rearrangement uses TRBV2 and TRBJ2-2, with no clear D. Germline V gene lookup returns CDR1 SNHLY and CDR2 FYNNEI. V lost 4 bases to trimming and J lost 8 bases, with 5 bases between them. CDR3 length: 11 residues. The CDR3 reads CASSALGELFF. The DNA for the CDR3 is TGTGCCAGCAGTGCACTAGGGGAGCTGTTTTTT.

This sequence joins TRBV3-1 and TRBJ1-1; 7 positions agree with TRBD1. Looked up from germline, CDR1 is LGHDT and CDR2 is YNNKEL (reference sequence). The CDR3 is 17 residues long. V dropped 0 bases and J dropped 7; count of bases not matched to a gene: 14. Written as DNA, the CDR3 is TGTGCCAGCAGCCAAGATGGGGCGGGAGGGGGCAAGAATGAAGCTTTCTTT. This gives the protein CASSQDGAGGGKNEAFF.